The source of this TCR beta chain is a study of immune evolution from preneoplasia to lung adenocarcinoma. As for the study in general: HLA loss of heterozygosity: about 7% AIS, about 15% MIA, about 35% ADC, none AAH.

Using immunoSEQ multiplex PCR, the repertoire was profiled, and TCRdb retains in-frame clones only, with some absent. The table has about 41,000 clones, roughly 80% seen once. Study-level points and caveats: KRAS-mutant nodules had the highest T cell clonality.

With 6 bases clipped from V and 1 base from J, the junction kept 3 bases outside the gene matches. CDR3 length: 14 residues. CDR1 and CDR2 (germline): MDHEN, SYDVKM. A word on this clone: Its antigen is still unknown.

Specimen: FFPE invasive lung adenocarcinoma tissue. The V and J genes are TRBV28 and TRBJ2-7; 10 positions match TRBD2. This TCR was sampled from a person aged 55 to 70 with lung adenocarcinoma. CDR3 DNA sequence: TGTGCCAGCAGACCAGCGGGAGGGTCCTACGAGCAGTACTTC. This encodes CASRPAGGSYEQYF. The full variable domain, in which reference TRBV28 and TRBJ2-7 provide the parts outside the CDR3, is DVKVTQSSRYLVKRTGEKVFLECVQDMDHENMFWYRQDPGLGLRLIYFSYDVKMKEKGDIPEGYSVSREKKERFSLILESASTNQTSMYLCASRPAGGSYEQYFGPGTRLTVT.